This T cell receptor (beta chain) was sequenced for a study of blood T cell repertoires in COVID-19. CDR1 MNHEY and CDR2 SMNVEV come from the germline V gene (reference sequence). This CDR3 comprises 16 residues. V lost 5 bases, J lost 0 bases, and 5 bases stayed unmatched. Repertoires were generated with immunoSEQ multiplex PCR, while TCRdb's copy carries only in-frame clones and drops some. The sample holds some 200,000 clones; over 75% are singletons and the top ten take nearly 4.5%. The clonotype was recovered from a man aged 45-65 years with acute or convalescent COVID-19. The chain uses TRBV27 and TRBJ2-2; 8 bases are a match to TRBD1. The specimen was peripheral blood. CDR3 sequence: CASSPQGAANTGELFF. Written as DNA, the CDR3 is TGTGCCAGCAGTCCCCAGGGGGCCGCGAACACCGGGGAGCTGTTTTTT.